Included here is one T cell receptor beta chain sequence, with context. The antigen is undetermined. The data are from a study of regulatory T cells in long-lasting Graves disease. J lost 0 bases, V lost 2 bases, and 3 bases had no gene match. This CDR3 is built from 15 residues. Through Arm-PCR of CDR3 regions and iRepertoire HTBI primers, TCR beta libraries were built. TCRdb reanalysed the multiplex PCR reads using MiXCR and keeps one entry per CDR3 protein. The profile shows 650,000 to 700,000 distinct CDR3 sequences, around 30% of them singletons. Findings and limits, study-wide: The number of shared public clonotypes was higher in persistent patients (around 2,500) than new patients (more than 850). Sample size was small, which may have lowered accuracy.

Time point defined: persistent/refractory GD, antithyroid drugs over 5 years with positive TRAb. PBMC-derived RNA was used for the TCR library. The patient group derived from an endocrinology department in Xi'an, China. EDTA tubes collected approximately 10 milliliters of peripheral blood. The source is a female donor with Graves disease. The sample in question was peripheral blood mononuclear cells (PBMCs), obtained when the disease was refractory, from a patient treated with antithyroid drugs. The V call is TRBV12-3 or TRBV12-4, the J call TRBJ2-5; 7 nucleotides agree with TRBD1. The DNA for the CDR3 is TGTGCCAGCAGTTTACGGGGACAGTACCAAGAGACCCAGTACTTC. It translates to CASSLRGQYQETQYF.